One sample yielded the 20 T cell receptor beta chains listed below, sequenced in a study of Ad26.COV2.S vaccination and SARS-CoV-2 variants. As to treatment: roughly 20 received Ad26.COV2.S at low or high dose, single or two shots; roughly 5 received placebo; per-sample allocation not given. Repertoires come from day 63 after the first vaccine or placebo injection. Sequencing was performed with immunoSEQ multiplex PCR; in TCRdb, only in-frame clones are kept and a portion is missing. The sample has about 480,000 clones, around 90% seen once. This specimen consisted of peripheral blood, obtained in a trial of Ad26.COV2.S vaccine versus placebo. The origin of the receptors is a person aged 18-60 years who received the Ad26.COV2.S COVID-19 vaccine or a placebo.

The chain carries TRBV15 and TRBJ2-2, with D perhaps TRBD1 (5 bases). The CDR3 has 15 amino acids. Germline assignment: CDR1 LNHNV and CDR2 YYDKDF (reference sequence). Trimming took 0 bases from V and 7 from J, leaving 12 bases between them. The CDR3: CATSRDRTGHGELFF. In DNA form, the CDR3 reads TGTGCCACCAGCAGAGATCGCACAGGTCACGGGGAGCTGTTTTTT.

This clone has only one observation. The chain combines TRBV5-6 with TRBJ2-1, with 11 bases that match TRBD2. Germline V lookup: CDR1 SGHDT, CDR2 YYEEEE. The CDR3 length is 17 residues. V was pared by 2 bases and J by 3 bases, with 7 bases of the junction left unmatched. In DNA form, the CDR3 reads TGTGCCAGCAGCTTATTAACAGGACTAGCGGGCTACAATGAGCAGTTCTTC. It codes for CASSLLTGLAGYNEQFF.

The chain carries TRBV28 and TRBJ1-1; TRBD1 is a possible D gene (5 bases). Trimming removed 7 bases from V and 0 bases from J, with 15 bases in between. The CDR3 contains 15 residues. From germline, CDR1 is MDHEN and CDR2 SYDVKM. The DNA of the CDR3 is TGTGCCAGCATCCAACGCGGGGGTTTGAACACTGAAGCTTTCTTT. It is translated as CASIQRGGLNTEAFF.

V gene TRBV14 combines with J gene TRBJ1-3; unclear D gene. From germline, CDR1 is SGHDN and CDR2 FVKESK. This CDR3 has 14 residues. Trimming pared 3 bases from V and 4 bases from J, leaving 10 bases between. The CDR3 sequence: CASSHRVIGNTIYF. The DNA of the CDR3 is TGTGCCAGCAGCCACCGGGTAATCGGAAACACCATATATTTT.

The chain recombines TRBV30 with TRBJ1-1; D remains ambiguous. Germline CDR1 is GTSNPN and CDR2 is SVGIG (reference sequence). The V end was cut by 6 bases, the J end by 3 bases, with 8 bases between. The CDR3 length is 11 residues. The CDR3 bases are TGTGCCTGCAGCCCAGACACTGAAGCTTTCTTT. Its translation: CACSPDTEAFF.

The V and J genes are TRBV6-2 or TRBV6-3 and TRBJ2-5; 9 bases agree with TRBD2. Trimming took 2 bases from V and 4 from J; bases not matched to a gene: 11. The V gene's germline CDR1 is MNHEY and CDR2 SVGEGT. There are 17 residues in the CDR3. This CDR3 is CASSYVLAGVVGETQYF. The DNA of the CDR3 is TGTGCCAGCAGTTACGTGTTAGCGGGAGTTGTGGGAGAGACCCAGTACTTC.

The CDR3 loop is CAWTPSGANVLTF. CDR3 DNA sequence: TGTGCCTGGACCCCGAGTGGGGCCAACGTCCTGACTTTC. This chain uses TRBV30 with TRBJ2-6; no clear D gene. The CDR3 contains 13 residues. In germline, CDR1 is GTSNPN, CDR2 SVGIG (reference sequence). Deletions cut 4 bases from V and 3 bases from J, with 7 bases between.

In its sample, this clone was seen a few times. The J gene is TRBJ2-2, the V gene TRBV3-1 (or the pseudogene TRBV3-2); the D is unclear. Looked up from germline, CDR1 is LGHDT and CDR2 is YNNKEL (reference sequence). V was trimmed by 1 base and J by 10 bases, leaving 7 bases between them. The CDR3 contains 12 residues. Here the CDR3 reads CASSQVGMELFF. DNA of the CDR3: TGTGCCAGCAGCCAAGTCGGTATGGAGCTGTTTTTT.

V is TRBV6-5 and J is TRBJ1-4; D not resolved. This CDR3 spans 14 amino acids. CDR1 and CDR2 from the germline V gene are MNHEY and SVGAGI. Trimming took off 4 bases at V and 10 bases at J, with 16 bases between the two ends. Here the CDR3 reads CASSFLGRDGKLFF. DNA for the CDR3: TGTGCCAGCAGTTTCCTCGGACGGGATGGAAAACTGTTTTTT.

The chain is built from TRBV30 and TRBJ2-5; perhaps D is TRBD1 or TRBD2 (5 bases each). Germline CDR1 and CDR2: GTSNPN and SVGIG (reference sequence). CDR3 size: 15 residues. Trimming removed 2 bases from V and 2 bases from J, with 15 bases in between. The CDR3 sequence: CAWSTGTRKQETQYF. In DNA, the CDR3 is TGTGCCTGGAGTACCGGGACCAGAAAACAAGAGACCCAGTACTTC.

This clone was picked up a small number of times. This CDR3 reads CASSYQGQGYEQYF. CDR3 coding DNA: TGTGCCAGCAGTTACCAAGGACAGGGGTACGAGCAGTACTTC. The chain has TRBV6-5 and TRBJ2-7, with 9 bases aligning to TRBD1. The CDR3 is made up of 14 amino acids. V gave up 2 bases and J gave up 4 bases; unmatched junction bases: 3. Germline CDR1 and CDR2: MNHEY and SVGAGI.

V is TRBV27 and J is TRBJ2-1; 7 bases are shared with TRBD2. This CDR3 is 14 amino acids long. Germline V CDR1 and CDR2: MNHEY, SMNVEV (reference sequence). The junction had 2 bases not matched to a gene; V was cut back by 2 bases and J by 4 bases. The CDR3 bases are TGTGCCAGCAGTTTACTCGGGGGGTACAATGAGCAGTTCTTC. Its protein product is CASSLLGGYNEQFF.

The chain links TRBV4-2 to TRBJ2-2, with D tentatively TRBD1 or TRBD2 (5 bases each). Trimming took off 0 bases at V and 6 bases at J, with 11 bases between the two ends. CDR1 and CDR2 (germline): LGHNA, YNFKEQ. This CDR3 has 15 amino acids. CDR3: CASSQESRDAGELFF. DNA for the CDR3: TGTGCCAGCAGCCAAGAATCAAGGGACGCCGGGGAGCTGTTTTTT.

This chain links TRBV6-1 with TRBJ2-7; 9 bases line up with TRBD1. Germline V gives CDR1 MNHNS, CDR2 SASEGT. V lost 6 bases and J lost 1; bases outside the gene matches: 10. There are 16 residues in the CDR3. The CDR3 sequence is CASRELVGQGSYEQYF. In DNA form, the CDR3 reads TGTGCCAGCAGGGAACTTGTGGGACAGGGATCCTACGAGCAGTACTTC.

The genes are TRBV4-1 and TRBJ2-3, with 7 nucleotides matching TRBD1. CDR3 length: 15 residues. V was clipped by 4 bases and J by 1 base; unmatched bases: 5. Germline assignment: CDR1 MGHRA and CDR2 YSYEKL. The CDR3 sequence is CASSLSQGGTDTQYF. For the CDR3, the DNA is TGCGCCAGCAGCCTCTCTCAGGGGGGCACAGATACGCAGTATTTT.

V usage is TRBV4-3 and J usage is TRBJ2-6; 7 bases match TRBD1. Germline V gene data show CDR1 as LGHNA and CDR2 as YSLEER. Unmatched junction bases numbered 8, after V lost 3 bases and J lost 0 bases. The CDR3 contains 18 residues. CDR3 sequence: CASSHRTGAYSGANVLTF. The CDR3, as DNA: TGCGCCAGCAGCCATAGGACAGGCGCGTACTCTGGGGCCAACGTCCTGACTTTC.

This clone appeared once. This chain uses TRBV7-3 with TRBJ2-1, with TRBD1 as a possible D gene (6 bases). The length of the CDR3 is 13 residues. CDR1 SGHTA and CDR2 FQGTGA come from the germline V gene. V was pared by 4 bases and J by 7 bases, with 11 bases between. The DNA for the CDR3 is TGTGCCAGCAGCTATGGACAGCCAAATGAGCAGTTCTTC. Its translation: CASSYGQPNEQFF.

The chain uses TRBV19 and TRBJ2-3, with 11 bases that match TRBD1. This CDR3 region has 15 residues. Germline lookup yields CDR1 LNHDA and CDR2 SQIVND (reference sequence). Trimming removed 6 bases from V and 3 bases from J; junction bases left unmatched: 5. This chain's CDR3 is CASSPGTGGTDTQYF. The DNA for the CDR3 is TGTGCCAGTAGCCCCGGGACAGGGGGTACAGATACGCAGTATTTT.

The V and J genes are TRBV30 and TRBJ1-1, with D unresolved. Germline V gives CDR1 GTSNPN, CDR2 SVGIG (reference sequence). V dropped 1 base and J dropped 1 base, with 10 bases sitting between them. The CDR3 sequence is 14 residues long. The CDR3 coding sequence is TGTGCCTGGAGTGCCCGGGCCCCGAACACTGAAGCTTTCTTT. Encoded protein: CAWSARAPNTEAFF. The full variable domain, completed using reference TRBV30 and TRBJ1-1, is SQTIHQWPATLVQPVGSPLSLECTVEGTSNPNLYWYRQAAGRGLQLLFYSVGIGQISSEVPQNLSASRPQDRQFILSSKKLLLSDSGFYLCAWSARAPNTEAFFGQGTRLTVV.

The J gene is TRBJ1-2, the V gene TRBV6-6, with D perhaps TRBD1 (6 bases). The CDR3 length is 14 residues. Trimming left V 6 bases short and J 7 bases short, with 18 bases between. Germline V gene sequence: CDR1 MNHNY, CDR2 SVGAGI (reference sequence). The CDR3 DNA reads TGTGCCAGCAGCCCCCCAGGGGATGTGGGTGGCTACACCTTC. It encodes CASSPPGDVGGYTF.